What follows describes a single T cell receptor (beta chain). Germline V gene lookup returns CDR1 LGHDT and CDR2 YNNKEL (reference sequence). The CDR3 covers 16 residues. The J segment lost 5 bases and the V segment lost 4 bases, leaving 7 bases of the junction unmatched. The authors' processing: From reference gene primer amplification, estimates of nucleated cell counts were derived. Only in-frame clones appear in the TCRdb table, and some are missing; sequencing was by immunoSEQ multiplex PCR. That table is the source of V, J and clone size, and D and trimming were worked out from the DNA. The table has 240,000 or so clones, about 85% seen once. The sample comes from a study of blood T cell repertoires in COVID-19. Study-level background: Acute and convalescent COVID-19 specimens originated in the United States, Italy and Spain. Sources were T cells, B-cell-depleted T cells, or PBMCs; the material itself was cDNA or gDNA.

The chain combines TRBV3-1 (or the pseudogene TRBV3-2) with TRBJ2-5; 13 bases map to TRBD2. The receptor was derived from a man aged 25 to 45 who had recovered from COVID-19. The sample consisted of peripheral blood. CDR3 nucleotides: TGTGCCAGCAGCCCAGGACTAGCGGGGGCCGGGGAGACCCAGTACTTC. Translating gives CASSPGLAGAGETQYF.